This T cell receptor (beta chain) was profiled in a study of T cell responses to AZD1222 COVID-19 vaccine. The repertoire was sequenced with immunoSEQ multiplex PCR; TCRdb's copy has only in-frame clones and lacks some. This repertoire shows over 130,000 clones, 80% to 95% found once; its top ten account for roughly 4%. This CDR3 has 16 amino acids. The germline V and J ends were trimmed by 4 bases and 2 bases, with 17 bases remaining between them. Germline CDR1 reads LGHNA; CDR2 reads YSLEER. This chain links TRBV4-3 with TRBJ1-1; D may be TRBD1 (5 bases). The sequences come from peripheral blood, collected 28 days after the second AZD1222 dose. This TCR derives from an adult who received the AZD1222 COVID-19 vaccine. In DNA, the CDR3 is TGCGCCAGCAGCCCCGTAACAGGTGTATACAACACTGAAGCTTTCTTT. It encodes CASSPVTGVYNTEAFF.